The table lists the clone carrying this T cell receptor beta chain with a count of one. Its antigen remains unknown. This entry is derived from a study of cytomegalovirus exposure and HLA in healthy donors. The CDR3 runs to 13 residues. V was cut by 4 bases and J by 6 bases, with 10 bases left in between. CDR1 is MNHEY and CDR2 is SVGAGI in the germline V gene. Overall study findings and caveats: Some V segments (TRBV6-2 and TRBV6-3 among them) were excluded as indistinguishable. Researchers catalogued about 150 TCR beta chains as cytomegalovirus-associated.

The PCR used 60 Vbeta and 13 Jbeta primers. Original data processing: Some 11 million of the about 80 million unique TCR beta chains counted in a later analysis were shared. Data came from immunoSEQ multiplex PCR; TCRdb stores just in-frame clones and leaves some out. Clonal size and the V and J genes are those of that table, whereas D and trimming came from the DNA. The sample yields about 78,000 clones, approximately 77% seen once. This sequence was found in a woman between 40 and 50 years old in good health and CMV-seropositive. Sequencing was performed on PBMCs. This sequence joins TRBV6-5 and TRBJ2-1; weak D call: TRBD1 (5 bases). CDR3 nucleotide sequence: TGTGCCAGCAGTTCAGGAAGGGGCAATGAGCAGTTCTTC. Protein: CASSSGRGNEQFF.